A selection of T cell receptor beta chains follows, all from one sample in a study of T cells in Graves' hyperthyroidism and ophthalmopathy. From the multiplex PCR reads, TCRdb called clonotypes with MiXCR, one entry per CDR3 protein. This sample has nearly 600,000 distinct CDR3 sequences, with over 12% found just once. Sequencing was done on a sample of blood. These receptors came from a woman under 30 with Graves' ophthalmopathy. CDR3s include the opening cysteine and the closing phenylalanine or tryptophan. The order of the fields is J gene, clone size, V gene, D gene, CDR3 protein, CDR3 DNA. D genes are given only for firm matches. Size values are once, few and many counts, or a class for expanded clones, and some rows have none.

TRBJ1-1 few TRBV12-3/TRBV12-4 - CASSKSTEAFF TGTGCCAGCAGCAAGAGCACTGAAGCTTTCTTT
TRBJ2-7 many TRBV20-1 - CSARELEGGPYEQYF TGCAGTGCTAGAGAATTGGAGGGAGGACCCTACGAGCAGTACTTC
TRBJ2-1 many TRBV2 TRBD1 CASPDRDGEQFF TGTGCCAGCCCCGACAGGGACGGTGAGCAGTTCTTC
TRBJ2-2 - TRBV20-1 - CSAREGVTGGELFF TGCAGTGCTAGAGAGGGCGTAACCGGTGGGGAGCTGTTTTTT
TRBJ1-1 - TRBV12-3/TRBV12-4 - CARSLDPNTEAFF TGTGCCAGAAGCCTGGACCCGAACACTGAAGCTTTCTTT
TRBJ1-2 many TRBV20-1 - CSASPGRKYGYTF TGCAGTGCTAGTCCGGGACGGAAATATGGCTACACCTTC
TRBJ1-3 - TRBV7-2 - CASSLNGEAGNTIYF TGTGCCAGCAGCTTAAATGGGGAGGCGGGAAACACCATATATTTT
TRBJ2-2 many TRBV12-3/TRBV12-4 - CATRGRRGTGELFF TGTGCCACCAGAGGGAGGAGGGGCACCGGGGAGCTGTTTTTT
TRBJ2-3 many TRBV3-1 - CASSQERIAPQYF TGTGCCAGCAGCCAAGAGAGAATAGCCCCGCAGTATTTT
TRBJ1-4 - TRBV28 TRBD1 CASINGQGTNSEKLFF TGTGCCAGCATTAACGGACAGGGGACGAATAGTGAAAAACTGTTTTTT
TRBJ2-7 many TRBV5-5 TRBD1 CASSRQGQYEQYF TGTGCCAGCAGCCGACAGGGGCAGTACGAGCAGTACTTC
TRBJ2-1 many TRBV27 - CASSLSHGLGNEQFF TGTGCCAGCAGTCTATCCCATGGGCTCGGGAATGAGCAGTTCTTC
TRBJ2-1 many TRBV13 TRBD2 CASSPGLDNEQFF TGTGCCAGCAGCCCGGGACTAGACAATGAGCAGTTCTTC
TRBJ2-1 many TRBV12-3/TRBV12-4 - CASAQGEQFF TGTGCCAGCGCCCAGGGGGAGCAGTTCTTC